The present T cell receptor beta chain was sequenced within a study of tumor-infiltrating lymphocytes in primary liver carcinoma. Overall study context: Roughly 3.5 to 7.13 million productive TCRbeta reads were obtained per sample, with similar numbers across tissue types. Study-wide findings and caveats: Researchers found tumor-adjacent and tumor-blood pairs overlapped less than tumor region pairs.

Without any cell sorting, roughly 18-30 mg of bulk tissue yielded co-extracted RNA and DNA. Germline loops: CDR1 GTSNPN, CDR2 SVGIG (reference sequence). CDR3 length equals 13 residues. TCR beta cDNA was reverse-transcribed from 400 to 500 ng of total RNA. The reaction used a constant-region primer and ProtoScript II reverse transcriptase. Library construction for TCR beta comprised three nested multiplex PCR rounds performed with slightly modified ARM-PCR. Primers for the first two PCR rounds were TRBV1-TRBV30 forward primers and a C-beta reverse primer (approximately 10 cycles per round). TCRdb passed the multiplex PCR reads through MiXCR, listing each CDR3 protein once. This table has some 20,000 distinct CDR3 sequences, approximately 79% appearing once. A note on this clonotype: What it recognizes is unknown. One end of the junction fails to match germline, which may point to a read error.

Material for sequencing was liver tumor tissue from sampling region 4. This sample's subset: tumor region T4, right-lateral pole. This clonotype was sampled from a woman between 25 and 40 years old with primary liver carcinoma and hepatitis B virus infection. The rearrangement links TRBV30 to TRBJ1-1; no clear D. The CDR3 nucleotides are TGTGCCTGGAACTCCCAAGAGGGCTCTGAAGGTTTCTTT. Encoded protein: CAWNSQEGSEGFF. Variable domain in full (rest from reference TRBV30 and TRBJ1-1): SQTIHQWPATLVQPVGSPLSLECTVEGTSNPNLYWYRQAAGRGLQLLFYSVGIGQISSEVPQNLSASRPQDRQFILSSKKLLLSDSGFYLCAWNSQEGSEGFFGQGTRLTVV.